In its sample, the clone carrying this T cell receptor (beta chain) was seen once. Its antigen is not known. This specimen belongs to a study of radiotherapy plus CTLA-4 blockade in lung cancer. The method was immunoSEQ multiplex PCR; TCRdb's version includes in-frame clones alone and lacks a portion of them. The sample consists of 35,000 to 45,000 clones, around 77% of them appearing once. Points from the study as a whole: Among blood TCR repertoires after radiotherapy plus ipilimumab, tumor-derived clones expanded.

Trimming pared 0 bases from V and 7 bases from J, leaving 12 bases between. Germline-derived CDR1 and CDR2 are SGHVS and FNYEAQ. The CDR3 has 14 residues. This sample comprised peripheral blood, obtained from a patient treated with radiotherapy plus ipilimumab. This chain links TRBV7-6 with TRBJ2-5; D not resolved. This TCR was recovered from a human donor with non-small cell lung cancer who had stable disease on radiotherapy plus ipilimumab. CDR3 DNA: TGTGCCAGCAGCTTAGCTAATCCTACGGGGACCCAGTACTTC. It translates to CASSLANPTGTQYF.